A selection of T cell receptor beta chains follows, all from one sample in a study of T cells in Graves' hyperthyroidism and ophthalmopathy. TCRdb re-called the multiplex PCR reads with MiXCR, one entry per CDR3 protein. This repertoire shows roughly 500,000 distinct CDR3 sequences, 15% to 20% found once; its top ten account for about 29%. Sequencing used blood. These receptors were collected from a woman aged 25 to 39 with Graves' ophthalmopathy. Both conserved end residues are part of each CDR3. The order of the fields is V gene, J gene, CDR3 protein.

TRBV7-2	TRBJ1-1	CASSLTTNTEAFF
TRBV6-6	TRBJ2-7	CASSYSSDGVGEQYF
TRBV11-1	TRBJ2-7	CASSLAAYEQYF
TRBV6-1	TRBJ2-1	CASCLVYGWGGEQFF
TRBV12-3/TRBV12-4	TRBJ1-6	CASSWGQRDSPLHF
TRBV28	TRBJ2-4	CASSLRPAKNIQYF
TRBV18	TRBJ2-4	CASGTSGLAKNIQYF
TRBV24-1	TRBJ2-2	CATSDRQGWYETGELFF
TRBV7-2	TRBJ2-7	CASSSQGRPYEQYF
TRBV20-1	TRBJ2-5	CSAQELGGGMETQYF
TRBV24-1	TRBJ1-1	CATSDSNRPSGPEAFF
TRBV7-9	TRBJ1-4	CASSSSREKLFF
TRBV7-7	TRBJ2-1	CASSPVSGSNNEQFF
TRBV11-3	TRBJ2-1	CASSPGMYNEQFF
TRBV30	TRBJ2-2	CAWKLAVLNTGELFF
TRBV20-1	TRBJ1-5	CSARGGEGNQPQHF
TRBV20-1	TRBJ1-5	CSAPTGVSNQPQHF
TRBV20-1	TRBJ2-5	CSAPDRGPGETQYF
TRBV2	TRBJ2-2	CASSDRSSGSIRPGELFF
TRBV28	TRBJ2-1	CASSPTGFFKNEQFF
TRBV28	TRBJ2-4	CASRRQGLAKNIQYF
TRBV6-1	TRBJ2-3	CASRHPNTDTQYF
TRBV13	TRBJ2-7	CASSLGSTSGRAYEQYF
TRBV3-1	TRBJ2-3	CASSQEFGGGRADTQYF
TRBV12-3/TRBV12-4	TRBJ1-1	CASIASGTGSEAFF
TRBV9	TRBJ1-2	CASSTSTGLDGYTF
TRBV6-1	TRBJ2-2	CASSEGWSGELFF
TRBV18	TRBJ2-3	CASSLGQEGTQYF
TRBV9	TRBJ2-1	CASSSGLALIQEQFF
TRBV29-1	TRBJ2-7	CSVQRGTSSYEQYF
TRBV24-1	TRBJ2-3	CATSESRDTQYF
TRBV13	TRBJ2-1	CASSSLSGSYYNEQFF
TRBV29-1	TRBJ2-5	CSVERTSGLQETQYF
TRBV7-9	TRBJ2-3	CASSFTRDTQYF
TRBV12-3/TRBV12-4	TRBJ1-2	CASTTGGTARILGYTF
TRBV30	TRBJ1-1	CAWSTGANTEAFF
TRBV20-1	TRBJ1-1	CSGGGRVNTEAFF
TRBV20-1	TRBJ2-7	CSARGVQLYEQYF
TRBV28	TRBJ1-5	CASRPPNQPQHF
TRBV20-1	TRBJ2-3	CSASNYRSGTDTQYF
TRBV7-6	TRBJ1-1	CASSRYRGGRTEAFF
TRBV7-2	TRBJ2-1	CASTRGGSQNEQFF
TRBV5-1	TRBJ2-4	CASSGGQVAKNIQYF
TRBV4-3	TRBJ2-3	CASSQGHGRAVRAYTDTQYF
TRBV6-1	TRBJ2-5	CASSETIRQGETQYF
TRBV18	TRBJ2-2	CASSPEQVLNTGELFF
TRBV11-3	TRBJ1-5	CASSLGQFLGLSNQPQHF